The clone carrying this TCR beta chain was counted at least ten times. The record originates from a study of blood T cell repertoires in COVID-19. Overall study context: There were acute and convalescent COVID-19 samples, and they came from the United States, Italy and Spain. In each case, the material was cDNA or gDNA derived from T cells, B-cell-depleted T cells, or PBMCs.

Trimming shortened V by 0 bases and J by 0 bases, and 9 bases separated the two germline ends. CDR3 length: 16 amino acids. The germline gives CDR1 WSHSY, CDR2 SAAADI. Original data processing: The assay estimated nucleated cells by amplifying reference gene primers. Clones were sequenced by immunoSEQ multiplex PCR, and TCRdb holds only the in-frame ones, with some missing. The V and J calls and the clone size are those of that table, but D and trimming were determined from the DNA. The sample records fewer than 200,000 clones, over 75% being singletons. This clonotype was sampled from a woman in her seventies with acute or convalescent COVID-19. The chain is built from TRBV10-2 and TRBJ1-5; D gene ambiguous. Sequenced sample: peripheral blood. CDR3 coding DNA: TGCGCCAGCAGTGAGTCCCCAGGTAATAGCAATCAGCCCCAGCATTTT. It codes for CASSESPGNSNQPQHF.